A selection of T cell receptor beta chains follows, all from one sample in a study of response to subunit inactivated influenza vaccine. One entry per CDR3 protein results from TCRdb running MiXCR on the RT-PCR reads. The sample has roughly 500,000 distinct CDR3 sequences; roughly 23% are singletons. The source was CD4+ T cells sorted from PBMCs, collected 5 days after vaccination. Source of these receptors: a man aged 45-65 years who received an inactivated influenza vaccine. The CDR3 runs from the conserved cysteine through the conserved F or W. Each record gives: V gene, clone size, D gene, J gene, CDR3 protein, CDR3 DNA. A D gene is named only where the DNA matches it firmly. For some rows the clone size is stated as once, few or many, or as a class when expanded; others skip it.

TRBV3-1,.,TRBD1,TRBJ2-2,CASSPVMKGQGRWTGELFF,TGTGCCAGCAGCCCAGTCATGAAGGGACAGGGTAGATGGACCGGGGAGCTGTTTTTT
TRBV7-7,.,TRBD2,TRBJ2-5,CASSLSLTSGGQETQYF,TGTGCTAGCAGCTTATCCCTGACTAGCGGGGGACAAGAGACCCAGTACTTC
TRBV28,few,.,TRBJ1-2,CASSPWTALYGYTF,TGTGCCAGCAGCCCTTGGACAGCCCTCTATGGCTACACCTTC
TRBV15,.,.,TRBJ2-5,CATSTTTWETQYF,TGTGCCACCAGCACCACGACCTGGGAGACCCAGTACTTC
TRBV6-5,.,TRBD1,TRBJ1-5,CASSYSGGLNQPQHF,TGTGCCAGCAGTTACTCAGGGGGCTTGAATCAGCCCCAGCATTTT
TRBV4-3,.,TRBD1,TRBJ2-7,CASSQDRATGVYEQYF,TGCGCCAGCAGCCAAGATCGGGCGACAGGGGTATACGAGCAGTACTTC
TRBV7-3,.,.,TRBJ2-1,CASSLRAISISYNEQFF,TGTGCCAGCAGCTTACGGGCCATCTCCATCTCCTACAATGAGCAGTTCTTC
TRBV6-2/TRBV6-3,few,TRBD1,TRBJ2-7,CASSTGGGGYEQYF,TGTGCCAGCAGCACAGGGGGCGGCGGTTACGAGCAGTACTTC
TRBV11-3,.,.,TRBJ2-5,CASSSFSTGETQYF,TGTGCCAGCAGCTCCTTCTCGACGGGGGAGACCCAGTACTTC
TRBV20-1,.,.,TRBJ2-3,CSASPGQGTDTQYF,TGCAGTGCTAGCCCGGGACAAGGCACAGATACGCAGTATTTT
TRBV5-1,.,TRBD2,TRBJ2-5,CASSLGVALVLAGEQETQYF,TGCGCCAGCAGCTTGGGTGTAGCCTTGGTGCTAGCGGGGGAGCAAGAGACCCAGTACTTC
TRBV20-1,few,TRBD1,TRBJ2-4,CSASGQGGIQYF,TGCAGTGCTTCGGGACAGGGAGGCATTCAGTACTTC
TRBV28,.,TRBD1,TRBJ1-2,CASSSVGQGSYGYTF,TGTGCCAGCAGTTCCGTCGGACAGGGTAGCTATGGCTACACCTTC
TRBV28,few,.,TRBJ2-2,CASSLYGNTGELFF,TGTGCCAGCAGTTTATACGGAAACACCGGGGAGCTGTTTTTT
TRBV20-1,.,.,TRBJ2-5,CSEVRAPKETQYF,TGCAGTGAAGTTAGGGCCCCCAAAGAGACCCAGTACTTC
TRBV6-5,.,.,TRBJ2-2,CASSYQGLAGELFF,TGTGCCAGCAGTTATCAGGGGTTGGCCGGGGAGCTGTTTTTT
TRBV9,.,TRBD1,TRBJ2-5,CASSIGSGDRVVTQYF,TGTGCCAGCAGCATCGGTTCTGGGGACAGGGTCGTGACCCAGTACTTC
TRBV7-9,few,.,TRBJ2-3,CASSLGGFSTDTQYF,TGTGCCAGCAGCTTAGGAGGGTTTAGCACAGATACGCAGTATTTT
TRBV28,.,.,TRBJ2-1,CASYESSPSSYNEQFF,TGTGCCAGCTACGAATCTAGTCCTAGCTCCTACAATGAGCAGTTCTTC
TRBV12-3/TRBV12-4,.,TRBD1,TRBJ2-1,CASRRDRGANEQFF,TGTGCCAGCAGGCGGGACAGGGGGGCAAATGAGCAGTTCTTC
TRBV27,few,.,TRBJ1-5,CASSPLSNQPQHF,TGTGCCAGCAGCCCACTGAGCAATCAGCCCCAGCATTTT
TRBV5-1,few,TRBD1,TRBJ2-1,CASSLDRGGSTRFF,TGCGCCAGCAGCCTGGACAGGGGAGGCTCGACGCGGTTCTTC
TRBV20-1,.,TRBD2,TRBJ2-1,CSARPGAGGPEQFF,TGCAGTGCTAGGCCCGGAGCGGGAGGTCCTGAGCAGTTCTTC
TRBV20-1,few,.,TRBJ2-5,CSALDGGKETQYF,TGCAGTGCCCTAGATGGCGGGAAAGAGACCCAGTACTTC
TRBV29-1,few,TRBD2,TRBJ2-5,CSVVERGVTQYF,TGCAGCGTGGTCGAGCGGGGCGTGACCCAGTACTTC
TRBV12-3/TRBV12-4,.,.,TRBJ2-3,CASSLVGGIDTQYF,TGTGCCAGCAGTTTAGTCGGGGGTATAGATACGCAGTATTTT
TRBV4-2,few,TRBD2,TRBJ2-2,CASSQAVASGIFGGELFF,TGTGCCAGCAGCCAGGCGGTGGCTAGCGGGATTTTTGGCGGGGAGCTGTTTTTT
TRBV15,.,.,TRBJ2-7,CATSRDKGNHEQYF,TGTGCCACCAGCAGAGATAAGGGGAACCACGAGCAGTACTTC
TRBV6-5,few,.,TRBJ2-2,CASSYSLGYTGELFF,TGTGCCAGCAGTTACTCATTGGGTTACACCGGGGAGCTGTTTTTT
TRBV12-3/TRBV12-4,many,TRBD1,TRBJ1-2,CASSRDRVEGYTF,TGTGCCAGCAGCCGGGACAGGGTAGAGGGCTACACCTTC
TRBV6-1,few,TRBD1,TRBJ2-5,CASSRGQGARETQYF,TGTGCCAGCAGCAGGGGACAGGGGGCGCGAGAGACCCAGTACTTC
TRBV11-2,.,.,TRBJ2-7,CASSSKTGSSEQYF,TGTGCCAGCAGCAGCAAAACAGGTTCCTCAGAGCAGTACTTC
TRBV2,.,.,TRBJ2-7,CASRYDRTREQYF,TGTGCCAGCAGATATGACAGAACGCGGGAGCAGTACTTC
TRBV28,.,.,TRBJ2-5,CASSLTTGGLRETQYF,TGTGCCAGCAGTTTAACGACAGGAGGGCTGAGGGAGACCCAGTACTTC
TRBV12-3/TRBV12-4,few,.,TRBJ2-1,CASSRPPTAQFF,TGTGCCAGCAGCCGCCCCCCCACTGCGCAGTTCTTC
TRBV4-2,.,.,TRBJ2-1,CASSQEGAYQFNEQFF,TGTGCCAGCAGCCAAGAGGGGGCGTATCAATTCAATGAGCAGTTCTTC
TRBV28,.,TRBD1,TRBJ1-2,CASSFGGGMNYGYTF,TGTGCCAGCAGTTTTGGAGGGGGCATGAACTATGGCTACACCTTC
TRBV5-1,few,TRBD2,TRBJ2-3,CASSTLGSGGSTDTQYF,TGCGCCAGCAGCACCCTCGGTAGCGGGGGATCCACAGATACGCAGTATTTT
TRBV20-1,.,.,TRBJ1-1,CSARFQTLNTEAFF,TGCAGTGCTAGATTCCAGACCTTGAACACTGAAGCTTTCTTT
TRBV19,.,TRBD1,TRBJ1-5,CASTTTGYSNQPQHF,TGTGCCAGTACCACGACAGGGTATAGCAATCAGCCCCAGCATTTT
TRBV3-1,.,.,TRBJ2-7,CASSQGRRYEQYF,TGTGCCAGCAGCCAAGGGAGGAGGTACGAGCAGTACTTC
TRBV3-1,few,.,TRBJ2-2,CASSQGATSGELFF,TGTGCCAGCAGCCAAGGGGCCACGTCGGGGGAGCTGTTTTTT
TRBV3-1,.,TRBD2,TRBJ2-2,CTLCEFPGLAGGTGELFF,TGTACCCTCTGTGAATTCCCGGGACTAGCGGGAGGTACCGGGGAGCTGTTTTTT
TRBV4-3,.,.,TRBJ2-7,CASSQDPAGVYEQYF,TGCGCCAGCAGCCAAGATCCTGCAGGTGTCTACGAGCAGTACTTC
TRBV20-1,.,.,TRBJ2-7,CSARGARRIYEQYF,TGCAGTGCTAGGGGGGCACGAAGGATCTACGAGCAGTACTTC
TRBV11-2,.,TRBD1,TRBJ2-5,CASSQRTGIQETQYF,TGTGCCAGCAGCCAAAGGACAGGAATACAAGAGACCCAGTACTTC
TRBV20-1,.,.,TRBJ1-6,CSARVGGSLYNSPLHF,TGCAGTGCTAGAGTTGGGGGCTCCTTATATAATTCACCCCTCCACTTT
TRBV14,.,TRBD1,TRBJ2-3,CASSQVTGGNTDTQYF,TGTGCCAGCAGCCAAGTAACAGGGGGCAACACAGATACGCAGTATTTT
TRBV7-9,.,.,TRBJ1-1,CASSLVRRETEAFF,TGTGCCAGCAGCTTAGTTCGGAGGGAGACTGAAGCTTTCTTT
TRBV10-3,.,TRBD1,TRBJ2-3,CAISPTGTGTDTQYF,TGTGCCATCAGCCCAACAGGGACAGGCACAGATACGCAGTATTTT
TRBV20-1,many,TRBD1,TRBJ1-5,CSAVVPGQENSNQPQHF,TGCAGTGCAGTGGTCCCGGGACAGGAAAATAGCAATCAGCCCCAGCATTTT
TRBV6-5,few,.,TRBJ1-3,CASSYSSTGNTIYF,TGTGCCAGCAGTTACTCGTCCACCGGAAACACCATATATTTT
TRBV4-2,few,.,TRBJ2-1,CASSQGHPGRGTDEQFF,TGTGCCAGCAGCCAAGGCCACCCGGGACGGGGCACGGATGAGCAGTTCTTC
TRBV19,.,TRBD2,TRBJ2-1,CASSRRRTSGSLDEQFF,TGTGCCAGTAGTCGCAGGAGGACTAGCGGGAGCTTGGATGAGCAGTTCTTC
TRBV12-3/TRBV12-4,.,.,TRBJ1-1,CASSWGGINTEAFF,TGTGCCAGCAGTTGGGGAGGGATTAACACTGAAGCTTTCTTT
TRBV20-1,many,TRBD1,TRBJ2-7,CSASSRDSYEQYF,TGCAGTGCTAGTAGCCGGGACAGCTACGAGCAGTACTTC
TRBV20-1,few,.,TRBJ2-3,CSARDPTRENTQYF,TGCAGTGCTAGAGATCCCACCCGGGAAAATACGCAGTATTTT
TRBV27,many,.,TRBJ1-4,CASSLSVGLHEKLFF,TGTGCCAGCAGTTTATCGGTAGGGCTACATGAAAAACTGTTTTTT